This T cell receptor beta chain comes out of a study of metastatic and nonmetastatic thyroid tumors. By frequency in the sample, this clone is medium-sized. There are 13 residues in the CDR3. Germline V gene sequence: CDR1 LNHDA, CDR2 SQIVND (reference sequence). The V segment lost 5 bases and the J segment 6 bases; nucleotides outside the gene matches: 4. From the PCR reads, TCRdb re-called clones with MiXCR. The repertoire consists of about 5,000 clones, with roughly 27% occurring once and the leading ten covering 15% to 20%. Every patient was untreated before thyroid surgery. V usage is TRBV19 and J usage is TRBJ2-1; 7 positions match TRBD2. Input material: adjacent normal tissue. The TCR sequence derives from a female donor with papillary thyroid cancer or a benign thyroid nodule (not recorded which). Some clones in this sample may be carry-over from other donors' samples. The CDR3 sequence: CASSFRLANEQFF. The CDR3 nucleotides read TGTGCCAGTAGTTTCCGACTAGCCAATGAGCAGTTCTTC.